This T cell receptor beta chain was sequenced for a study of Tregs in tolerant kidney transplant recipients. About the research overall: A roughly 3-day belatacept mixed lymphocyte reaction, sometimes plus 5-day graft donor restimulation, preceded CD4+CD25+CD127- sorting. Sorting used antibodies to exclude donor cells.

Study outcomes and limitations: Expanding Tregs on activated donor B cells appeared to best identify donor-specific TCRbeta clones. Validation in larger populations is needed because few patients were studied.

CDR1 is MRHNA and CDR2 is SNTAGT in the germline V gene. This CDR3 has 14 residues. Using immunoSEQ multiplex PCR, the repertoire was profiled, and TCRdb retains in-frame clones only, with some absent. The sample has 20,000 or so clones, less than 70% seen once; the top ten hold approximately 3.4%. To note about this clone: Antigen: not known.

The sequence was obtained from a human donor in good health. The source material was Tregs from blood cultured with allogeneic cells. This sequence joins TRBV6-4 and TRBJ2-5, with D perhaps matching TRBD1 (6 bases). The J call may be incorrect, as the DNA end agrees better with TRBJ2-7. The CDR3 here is CASISETGTYEQYF. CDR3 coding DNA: TGTGCCAGCATTTCCGAGACAGGTACATACGAGCAGTACTTC.